The 26 T cell receptor beta chains reported below all come from one sample, sequenced in a study of early T cells in non-severe SARS-CoV-2 infection. From the 5' RACE reads, TCRdb called clonotypes with MiXCR, one entry per CDR3 protein. This sample has roughly 75,000 distinct CDR3 sequences, with about 12% found just once. The sample comprised whole blood. The receptors come from an adult who was a healthcare worker with PCR-confirmed SARS-CoV-2 infection or an uninfected control (not recorded which).

This clonotype was detected many times. The chain uses TRBV20-1 and TRBJ2-3; D uncertain. V was cut by 6 bases and J by 2 bases, with 15 bases left in between. The germline V gene has CDR1 DFQATT and CDR2 SNEGSKA (reference sequence). This CDR3 contains 14 residues. The CDR3 DNA reads TGCAGTGCCACCCCGGCCTACACCACAGATACGCAGTATTTT. It encodes CSATPAYTTDTQYF.

This clonotype was picked up many times. This chain connects TRBV27 to TRBJ1-5; TRBD1 agrees at 9 bases. After removal of 5 bases from V and 3 bases from J, the junction contained 2 bases not matched to a gene. Looked up from germline, CDR1 is MNHEY and CDR2 is SMNVEV (reference sequence). The CDR3 consists of 14 residues. CDR3 in amino acids: CASSRTGVNQPQHF. The CDR3 nucleotides read TGTGCCAGCAGTAGGACAGGGGTCAATCAGCCCCAGCATTTT.

This clonotype was detected many times. This chain joins TRBV27 and TRBJ2-1; 8 bases line up with TRBD2. Germline V lookup: CDR1 MNHEY, CDR2 SMNVEV (reference sequence). The CDR3 spans 14 residues. V shed 7 bases, J shed 9 bases, and the junction held 11 bases outside the gene matches. CDR3 bases: TGTGCCAGCACCTGGGGTAGCGGGAAAGGTGAGCAGTTCTTC. Amino acids: CASTWGSGKGEQFF.

J is TRBJ1-2 and V is TRBV29-1, with a possible D match to TRBD1 (5 bases). CDR1 and CDR2 from the germline V gene are SQVTM and ANQGSEA. The CDR3 contains 14 residues. V was cut by 3 bases and J by 2 bases, with 13 bases left in between. The CDR3 sequence is CSVERDRKNYGYTF. CDR3 DNA: TGCAGCGTTGAGAGGGACCGTAAAAACTATGGCTACACCTTC.

Concerning this clonotype: Given a much more abundant clone one base away, this may be a read error. The rearrangement joins TRBV28 to TRBJ2-1, with unresolved D. The length of the CDR3 is 12 residues. Germline CDR1 is MDHEN and CDR2 is SYDVKM. The CDR3 sequence: CTSSLSRRQQFF. CDR3 nucleotide sequence: TGTACCAGCAGTCTATCCCGGCGGCAGCAGTTCTTC.

The chain is built from TRBV6-2 or TRBV6-3 and TRBJ1-2; tentative D call: TRBD1 (6 bases). Trimming stripped 8 bases from V and 2 bases from J, with 12 bases between. In germline, CDR1 is MNHEY, CDR2 SVGEGT. The length of the CDR3 is 13 residues. The CDR3 region is CASHRDTNYGYTF. CDR3 in DNA: TGTGCCAGCCACAGGGATACGAACTATGGCTACACCTTC.

CDR3 sequence: CSARDWLDTDTQYF. The CDR3 DNA follows: TGCAGTGCTAGAGATTGGCTAGACACAGATACGCAGTATTTT. The genes are TRBV20-1 and TRBJ2-3; no definite D call. CDR1 is DFQATT and CDR2 is SNEGSKA in the germline V gene (reference sequence). The CDR3 spans 14 residues. V was cut by 0 bases and J by 2 bases, with 9 bases left in between.

V is TRBV7-8 and J is TRBJ1-3; no clear D gene. V was cut by 2 bases and J by 0 bases, with 14 bases left in between. CDR1 and CDR2 (germline): SGHVS, FQNEAQ. CDR3 length: 17 amino acids. The CDR3 DNA reads TGTGCCAGCAGCTTATTCCCAGAGGGAACCTCTGGAAACACCATATATTTT. This gives the protein CASSLFPEGTSGNTIYF. Filled out from reference TRBV7-8 and TRBJ1-3, the complete variable domain reads GAGVSQSPRYKVAKRGQDVALRCDPISGHVSLFWYQQALGQGPEFLTYFQNEAQLDKSGLPSDRFFAERPEGSVSTLKIQRTQQEDSAVYLCASSLFPEGTSGNTIYFGEGSWLTVV.

The chain employs TRBV5-1 and TRBJ2-7; D call uncertain. Germline CDR1 SGHRS, CDR2 YFSETQ. This CDR3 comprises 13 residues. The V end was cut by 0 bases, the J end by 4 bases, with 8 bases between. The CDR3 here is CASSLANGYEQYF. The CDR3 nucleotides read TGCGCCAGCAGCTTGGCCAATGGATACGAGCAGTACTTC.

This clonotype appeared many times. The chain combines TRBV3-1 with TRBJ1-1; D is unresolved. Germline values: CDR1 LGHDT, CDR2 YNNKEL (reference sequence). The CDR3 has 16 amino acids. Trimming left V 4 bases short and J 4 bases short, with 19 bases between. CDR3 in amino acids: CASSPGRVSRTTEAFF. The CDR3 DNA reads as TGTGCCAGCAGCCCGGGGAGGGTAAGCAGGACCACTGAAGCTTTCTTT.

This clonotype was recorded at least ten times. This rearrangement joins TRBV7-2 to TRBJ2-1, with 8 nucleotides matching TRBD2. The V gene's germline CDR1 is SGHTA and CDR2 FQGNSA. The CDR3 totals 15 residues. With 2 bases clipped from V and 3 bases from J, the junction kept 3 bases outside the gene matches. The CDR3 loop is CASSLSAGDYNEQFF. The CDR3 bases are TGTGCCAGCAGCTTATCAGCGGGAGACTACAATGAGCAGTTCTTC.

V is TRBV6-4 and J is TRBJ2-2, with a weak D call TRBD2 (5 bases). The CDR3 length is 11 residues. Looked up from germline, CDR1 is MRHNA and CDR2 is SNTAGT. The CDR3 DNA sequence: TGTACGAGGGTTCGGTCAGGGGAGCTGTTTTTT. Residues: CTRVRSGELFF.

The chain joins TRBV6-5 to TRBJ1-6; D is possibly TRBD1 (5 bases). Germline values: CDR1 MNHEY, CDR2 SVGAGI. The CDR3 covers 13 residues. V gave up 8 bases and J gave up 5 bases, with 10 bases separating them. The CDR3 region is CASGRDHNSPLHF. The CDR3, as DNA: TGTGCCAGCGGCCGGGACCATAATTCACCCCTCCACTTT.

The chain combines TRBV9 with TRBJ2-3, with a weak D call TRBD2 (5 bases). The CDR3 contains 14 residues. V was shortened by 3 bases and J by 8 bases, with 16 bases between the two germline ends. Germline loops: CDR1 SGDLS, CDR2 YYNGEE. The CDR3 nucleotides read TGTGCCAGCAGCGCCCCGGGATCTACACGTACGCAGTATTTT. Translated: CASSAPGSTRTQYF.

The gene calls are TRBV3-1 and TRBJ2-2; D might be TRBD2 (5 bases). The CDR3 has 16 residues. The germline gives CDR1 LGHDT, CDR2 YNNKEL (reference sequence). V lost 4 bases to trimming and J lost 2 bases, with 14 bases between them. The CDR3 DNA follows: TGTGCCAGCAGCCTGCACACCGGGGTTAACACCGGGGAGCTGTTTTTT. It codes for CASSLHTGVNTGELFF.

This clonotype was counted at least ten times. The V and J genes are TRBV18 and TRBJ2-7; maybe TRBD2 (5 bases). Trimming stripped 4 bases from V and 2 bases from J, with 12 bases between. CDR1 is KGHSH, CDR2 LQKENI, per germline. This CDR3 is 14 amino acids long. Written as DNA, the CDR3 is TGTGCCAGCTCACGGGGAGCACAAACCTACGAGCAGTACTTC. This codes for CASSRGAQTYEQYF.

In the case of this clonotype: A clone one base away is much larger, so this may be a read error. This likely comes from a read error, as the CDR3 has no conserved phenylalanine or tryptophan at its end. The chain combines TRBV18 with TRBJ2-6; a weak D match, TRBD1 (6 bases). Per germline, CDR1 KGHSH and CDR2 LQKENI. The CDR3 has 18 residues. Between the trimmed V and J ends, which lost 8 bases and 0 bases, there was a span of 20 bases. CDR3: CASRRTGTPSSGANVLTY. The CDR3 bases are TGTGCCAGCCGCAGAACCGGGACACCGAGCTCTGGGGCCAACGTCCTGACTTAC.

The chain employs TRBV2 and TRBJ2-1; the D gene could be TRBD1 or TRBD2 (5 bases each). Germline V gene data show CDR1 as SNHLY and CDR2 as FYNNEI. V was pared by 7 bases and J by 5 bases, with 12 bases between. This CDR3 has 13 amino acids. As DNA, the CDR3 is TGTGCCAGCACCAGAGAGGGGCACAATGAGCAGTTCTTC. It specifies CASTREGHNEQFF.

This clonotype was observed a handful of times. CDR3 DNA sequence: TGTGCCAGCAGTTACGGGACTAGCGGTTACGAGCAGTACTTC. Residues: CASSYGTSGYEQYF. The gene calls are TRBV6-2 or TRBV6-3 and TRBJ2-7; 11 nucleotides agree with TRBD2. The ends lost 2 bases at V and 4 bases at J; junction bases unmatched: 1. This CDR3 is built from 14 residues. Germline V gives CDR1 MNHEY, CDR2 SVGEGT.

The chain uses TRBV27 and TRBJ1-6; D not resolved. Looked up from germline, CDR1 is MNHEY and CDR2 is SMNVEV (reference sequence). This CDR3 has 14 residues. V was cut by 6 bases and J by 9 bases, with 15 bases left in between. CDR3 sequence reads: CASRIAPFVSPLHF. The CDR3 DNA follows: TGTGCCAGCAGAATTGCCCCTTTTGTTTCACCCCTCCACTTT.

There are a few counts of this clonotype. The chain links TRBV28 to TRBJ2-3; 7 positions match TRBD1. This CDR3 spans 14 amino acids. The J segment lost 1 base and the V segment lost 4 bases, leaving 2 bases of the junction unmatched. Germline lookup yields CDR1 MDHEN and CDR2 SYDVKM. The CDR3 spells CASSSGQGTDTQYF. The DNA of the CDR3 is TGTGCCAGCAGTTCAGGACAGGGCACAGATACGCAGTATTTT.

This clonotype showed up just a few times. The chain is built from TRBV6-2 or TRBV6-3 and TRBJ2-7, with TRBD1 identical over 8 bases. J was trimmed by 5 bases and V by 0 bases; bases with no gene match: 0. The CDR3 sequence is 13 residues long. Germline CDR1 and CDR2: MNHEY and SVGEGT. As DNA, the CDR3 is TGTGCCAGCAGTTACTCGGACAGGGACGAGCAGTACTTC. Protein product: CASSYSDRDEQYF.

This clonotype was detected many times. This chain connects TRBV7-9 to TRBJ2-1, with 7 bases aligning to TRBD1. The CDR3 is 17 amino acids. The J segment lost 5 bases and the V segment lost 5 bases, leaving 15 bases of the junction unmatched. Germline V gene data show CDR1 as SEHNR and CDR2 as FQNEAQ (reference sequence). CDR3 amino acids: CASSPGLRGLGNNEQFF. The CDR3 DNA reads as TGTGCCAGCAGCCCGGGCCTAAGGGGGCTAGGTAACAATGAGCAGTTCTTC.

The table lists this clonotype with many counts. This chain uses TRBV20-1 with TRBJ1-1; D call uncertain. V was cut by 2 bases and J by 1 base, with 11 bases left in between. CDR1 DFQATT and CDR2 SNEGSKA come from the germline V gene (reference sequence). The CDR3 spans 14 residues. As DNA, the CDR3 is TGCAGTGCTAGAACCCCACAGAAGAACACTGAAGCTTTCTTT. Its protein product is CSARTPQKNTEAFF.

This chain connects TRBV7-2 to TRBJ1-1, with a weak D call TRBD1 (6 bases). The germline V gene has CDR1 SGHTA and CDR2 FQGNSA. Trimming pared 4 bases from V and 1 base from J, leaving 13 bases between. CDR3 length equals 15 residues. CDR3 nucleotides: TGTGCCAGCAGCTCGATACAGGGATCGAACACTGAAGCTTTCTTT. This encodes CASSSIQGSNTEAFF.

V is TRBV20-1 and J is TRBJ1-4; D is unclear. Germline V lookup: CDR1 DFQATT, CDR2 SNEGSKA (reference sequence). The V gene lost 0 bases and the J gene lost 8 bases, with 10 bases spanning the gap. The CDR3 consists of 13 residues. The CDR3 region has the DNA TGCAGTGCTAGAGAATTGGAAGGAGAAAAACTGTTTTTT. Residues: CSARELEGEKLFF.